This TCR beta chain was sequenced during a study of cytomegalovirus exposure and HLA in healthy donors. General study results and limits: Despite most TCR sequences being rare, some public TCRs occurred in many donors. In vitro, three CMV-associated chains proved specific for CMV antigens.

Clones were read by immunoSEQ multiplex PCR, and TCRdb kept only the in-frame ones, dropping some. This sample has roughly 80,000 clones, with about 93% found just once. This clone was observed a single time. The antigen remains undetermined. Germline CDR1 LNHDA, CDR2 SQIVND (reference sequence). The CDR3 extends over 14 amino acids. Trimming cost V 1 base and J 5 bases, with 11 bases left between them. The chain combines TRBV19 with TRBJ1-1, with a weak D call TRBD1 (6 bases). The specimen was PBMCs. This receptor was obtained from a woman under 30 in good health and CMV-seronegative. The CDR3 sequence: CASSIVQGETEAFF. CDR3 coding DNA: TGTGCCAGTAGTATAGTACAGGGAGAGACTGAAGCTTTCTTT. Filled out from reference TRBV19 and TRBJ1-1, the complete variable domain reads DGGITQSPKYLFRKEGQNVTLSCEQNLNHDAMYWYRQDPGQGLRLIYYSQIVNDFQKGDIAEGYSVSREKKESFPLTVTSAQKNPTAFYLCASSIVQGETEAFFGQGTRLTVV.